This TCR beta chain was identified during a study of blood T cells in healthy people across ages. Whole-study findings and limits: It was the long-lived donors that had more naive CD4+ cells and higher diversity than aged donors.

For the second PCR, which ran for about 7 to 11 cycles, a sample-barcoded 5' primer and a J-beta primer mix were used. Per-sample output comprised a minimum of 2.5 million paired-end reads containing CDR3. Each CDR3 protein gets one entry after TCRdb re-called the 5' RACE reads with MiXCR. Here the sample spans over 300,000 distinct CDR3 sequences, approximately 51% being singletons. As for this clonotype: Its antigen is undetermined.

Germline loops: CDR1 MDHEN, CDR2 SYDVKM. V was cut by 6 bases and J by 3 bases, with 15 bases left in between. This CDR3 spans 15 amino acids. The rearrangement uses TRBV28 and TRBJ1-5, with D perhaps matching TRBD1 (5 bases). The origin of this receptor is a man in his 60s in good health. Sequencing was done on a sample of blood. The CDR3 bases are TGTGCCAGCAGATCTCCGAGACAGATCAATCAGCCCCAGCATTTT. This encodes CASRSPRQINQPQHF.